These 15 T cell receptor beta chains were sequenced from one sample in a study of regulatory T cells in long-lasting Graves disease. Time point in this sample: newly diagnosed GD, antithyroid drugs for less than 3 months. The TCR library was prepared using RNA isolated from PBMCs. TCR beta libraries were built with iRepertoire HTBI primers and Arm-PCR of CDR3 regions. A single record per CDR3 protein comes from TCRdb applying MiXCR to the multiplex PCR reads. The sample lists roughly 560,000 distinct CDR3 sequences; about 11% were seen once. This same sample was also part of a study on T cells in Graves' hyperthyroidism and ophthalmopathy.

Material: peripheral blood mononuclear cells (PBMCs), obtained at new diagnosis, from a patient treated with antithyroid drugs. The receptor source for this set is a woman aged 25 to 39 with Graves disease.

V usage is TRBV11-2 and J usage is TRBJ2-1; D not resolved. Trimming pared 1 base from V and 1 base from J, leaving 17 bases between. The germline CDR1 and CDR2 sequences are SGHAT and FQNNGV. The CDR3 sequence is 18 residues long. CDR3 protein: CASSLVPTRAASYNEQFF. DNA of the CDR3: TGTGCCAGCAGCTTAGTCCCTACTCGGGCGGCTTCCTACAATGAGCAGTTCTTC.

In its sample, this clonotype was seen a few times. This sequence joins TRBV16 and TRBJ1-1, with D perhaps TRBD1 (6 bases). This CDR3 has 16 residues. Germline assignment: CDR1 KGHSY and CDR2 FQNENV. V lost 2 bases and J 5 bases, leaving 18 bases between the germline ends. CDR3 sequence: CASSQPPGRGGTEAFF. The DNA for the CDR3 is TGTGCCAGCAGCCAACCCCCTGGCAGGGGAGGAACTGAAGCTTTCTTT. The full variable domain, completed using reference TRBV16 and TRBJ1-1, is GEEVAQTPKHLVRGEGQKAKLYCAPIKGHSYVFWYQQVLKNEFKFLISFQNENVFDETGMPKERFSAKCLPNSPCSLEIQATKLEDSAVYFCASSQPPGRGGTEAFFGQGTRLTVV.

This clonotype has just a few counts. The chain links TRBV7-9 to TRBJ2-3; weak D call: TRBD2 (6 bases). This CDR3 region has 15 residues. The V end lost 7 bases, the J end lost 3 bases, and 17 bases lay between the germline ends. Germline CDR1 reads SEHNR; CDR2 reads FQNEAQ (reference sequence). The CDR3 DNA sequence: TGTGCCAGCATCCCCGGGACTCCTGGGACAGATACGCAGTATTTT. This encodes CASIPGTPGTDTQYF.

At least ten counts were recorded for this clonotype. The CDR3: CASSLVQESSYNSPLHF. The CDR3 DNA sequence: TGTGCCAGCAGTTTAGTGCAGGAGAGCTCCTATAATTCACCCCTCCACTTT. This sequence joins TRBV28 and TRBJ1-6; D remains ambiguous. The germline CDR1 and CDR2 sequences are MDHEN and SYDVKM. The CDR3 runs 17 residues. Between the trimmed V and J ends, which lost 2 bases and 0 bases, there was a span of 11 bases.

Comment on this clonotype: Given the absence of the conserved phenylalanine or tryptophan at the CDR3 end, a read error is likely. J is TRBJ2-1 and V is TRBV11-2; D might be TRBD2 (5 bases). The J call is in doubt because the DNA end fits TRBJ2-5 better. Germline CDR1 SGHAT, CDR2 FQNNGV. The CDR3 runs 13 residues. DNA for the CDR3: TGTGCCAGCAGTCTCGGACTCCAAGAGACCCAGTACGTC. It is translated as CASSLGLQETQYV.

The chain employs TRBV5-4 and TRBJ1-1; D perhaps matches TRBD1 (5 bases). CDR1 is SGHNT and CDR2 is YYREEE in the germline V gene (reference sequence). This CDR3 contains 15 residues. Between the trimmed V and J ends, which lost 0 bases and 4 bases, there was a span of 13 bases. The CDR3 DNA sequence: TGTGCCAGCAGCTTGGCCCAGACGGGGGGCACTGAAGCTTTCTTT. Translation gives CASSLAQTGGTEAFF.

With regard to this clonotype: The CDR3 does not end in the conserved phenylalanine or tryptophan, so this is likely a read error. The rearrangement links TRBV28 to TRBJ1-2, with TRBD1 as a possible D gene (5 bases). V was pared by 2 bases and J by 6 bases, with 22 bases between. Germline values: CDR1 MDHEN, CDR2 SYDVKM. The CDR3 contains 17 residues. CDR3: CASSLNPNGAGRHGYTL. For the CDR3, the DNA is TGTGCCAGCAGTTTAAACCCGAACGGGGCGGGAAGGCATGGCTACACCTTA.

This chain uses TRBV7-2 with TRBJ1-1, with a weak D call TRBD1 (5 bases). Trimming cost V 5 bases and J 0 bases, with 13 bases left between them. CDR3 length: 15 amino acids. CDR1 is SGHTA, CDR2 FQGNSA, per germline. CDR3 in DNA: TGTGCCAGCAGCCACCGACAGACTCTGAACACTGAAGCTTTCTTT. Its translation: CASSHRQTLNTEAFF. Filled out from reference TRBV7-2 and TRBJ1-1, the complete variable domain reads GAGVSQSPSNKVTEKGKDVELRCDPISGHTALYWYRQSLGQGLEFLIYFQGNSAPDKSGLPSDRFSAERTGGSVSTLTIQRTQQEDSAVYLCASSHRQTLNTEAFFGQGTRLTVV.

V gene TRBV5-5 combines with J gene TRBJ2-7, with TRBD1 matching 9 bases. Germline V gives CDR1 SGHKS, CDR2 YYEKEE (reference sequence). Germline trimming cut 0 bases from V and 5 bases from J; bases unmatched to any gene: 9. This CDR3 has 16 residues. The CDR3 loop reads CASSLAIGTGQHEQYF. The CDR3 region has the DNA TGTGCCAGCAGCTTGGCCATAGGGACAGGGCAGCACGAGCAGTACTTC.

Of note for this clonotype: A read error may be the cause here, since a much bigger clone is one base away. The chain joins TRBV6-1 to TRBJ2-1, with TRBD2 matching over 8 bases. The CDR3 is 17 amino acids. J was trimmed by 8 bases and V by 5 bases; bases with no gene match: 17. Germline CDR1 is MNHNS and CDR2 is SASEGT. The CDR3 sequence: CASSMLREGLEYDEQFF. CDR3 DNA: TGTGCCAGCAGTATGCTCCGGGAGGGCCTAGAGTACGATGAGCAGTTCTTC.

In this sample, this clonotype turned up many times. V usage is TRBV30 and J usage is TRBJ2-5; no clear D gene. The V and J ends lost 0 bases and 5 bases respectively, with 16 bases between them. Germline values: CDR1 GTSNPN, CDR2 SVGIG (reference sequence). CDR3 size: 15 residues. The CDR3 here is CAWSVSEDAWETQYF. The CDR3 nucleotides read TGTGCCTGGAGTGTCTCGGAAGACGCCTGGGAGACCCAGTACTTC.

This clonotype was recorded many times. The chain couples TRBV7-9 to TRBJ2-1, with unresolved D. V shed 3 bases and J shed 9 bases, with 21 bases lying between them. CDR3 length: 16 amino acids. CDR1 and CDR2 from the germline V gene are SEHNR and FQNEAQ (reference sequence). The CDR3 reads CASSLVGGVILSEQFF. CDR3 DNA sequence: TGTGCCAGCAGCTTGGTTGGCGGAGTCATTTTAAGTGAGCAGTTCTTC.

This clonotype came up many times. V gene TRBV3-1 combines with J gene TRBJ2-7; no clear D. CDR3 length equals 14 residues. Looked up from germline, CDR1 is LGHDT and CDR2 is YNNKEL (reference sequence). Trimming left V 4 bases short and J 2 bases short, with 12 bases between. As DNA, the CDR3 is TGTGCCAGCAGCCCGCGGTGGTCGACCTACGAGCAGTACTTC. Translation: CASSPRWSTYEQYF.

The V gene is TRBV10-3, the J gene TRBJ1-1; TRBD1 might be the D (6 bases). The ends were cut back, 11 bases at V and 4 bases at J, with 17 bases in the middle. CDR1 ENHRY and CDR2 SYGVKD come from the germline V gene. The CDR3 is made up of 13 amino acids. CDR3 bases: TGTGCCTCCCTGCAGGGGACGTCCACTGAAGCTTTCTTT. Protein: CASLQGTSTEAFF.

At least ten counts were recorded for this clonotype. V and J are TRBV2 and TRBJ1-2; 11 bases are a match to TRBD1. Trimming at V came to 6 bases and at J to 3 bases, leaving 3 bases not matched to a gene. The V gene's germline CDR1 is SNHLY and CDR2 FYNNEI. CDR3 length equals 14 residues. The chain's CDR3 is CASRRTGGDYGYTF. The CDR3 DNA follows: TGTGCCAGCAGGCGGACAGGGGGCGACTATGGCTACACCTTC.